This TCR beta chain came from a study of graft-versus-host responses after intestinal transplantation. Study conclusions and caveats: GvH clones detected in recipient marrow included some appearing first in ileum or blood. When patients had graft-donor T cell macrochimerism, their allografts held high graft-versus-host to host-versus-graft clonal ratios. Maximum circulating GvH clone levels tracked with early post-transplant HvG decreases.

The CDR3 runs 13 residues. From germline, CDR1 is MNHEY and CDR2 SMNVEV (reference sequence). J gave up 0 bases and V 8 bases, and 4 bases lay outside the gene matches. Remarks on this clone: Its antigen is undetermined.

Sequencing used immunoSEQ multiplex PCR; TCRdb keeps in-frame clones, though not all of them. The table records 98,000 or so clones, around 86% of them present only once. The sample consisted of PBMCs, taken 255 days after intestinal transplant. The gene calls are TRBV27 and TRBJ2-7, with 7 bases lining up with TRBD1. The TCR sequence derives from a human patient who received an intestinal transplant, so some T cells may come from the graft donor. The CDR3 is CASQRDSSYEQYV. The CDR3 bases are TGTGCCAGCCAACGGGACAGCTCCTACGAGCAGTACGTC.